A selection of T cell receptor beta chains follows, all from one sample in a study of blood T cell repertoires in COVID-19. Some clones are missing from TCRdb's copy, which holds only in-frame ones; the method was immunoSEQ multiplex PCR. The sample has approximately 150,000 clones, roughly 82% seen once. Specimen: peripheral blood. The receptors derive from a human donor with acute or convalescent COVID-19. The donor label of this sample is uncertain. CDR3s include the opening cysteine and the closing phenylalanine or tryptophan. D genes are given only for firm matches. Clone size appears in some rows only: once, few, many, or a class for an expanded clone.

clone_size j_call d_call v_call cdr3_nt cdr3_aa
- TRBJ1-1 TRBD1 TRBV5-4 TGTGCCAGCAGCTTGACCCAGGGGGACACTGAAGCTTTCTTT CASSLTQGDTEAFF
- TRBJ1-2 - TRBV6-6 TGTGCCAGCAGTTACTCGACGACTGGAGAAGGCTACACCTTC CASSYSTTGEGYTF
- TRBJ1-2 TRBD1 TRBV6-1 TGTGCCAGCAGTGAAGAGGACAGGGGGCTCGACTATGGCTACACCTTC CASSEEDRGLDYGYTF
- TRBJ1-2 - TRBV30 TGTGCCTGGAACAGTAACTATGGCTACACCTTC CAWNSNYGYTF
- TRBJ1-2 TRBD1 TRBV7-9 TGTGCCAGCAGCTTACAAGACAGGGGAGATGGCTACACCTTC CASSLQDRGDGYTF
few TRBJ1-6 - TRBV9 TGTGCCAGCAGCGTTGAGGGTAGTTCACCCCTCCACTTT CASSVEGSSPLHF
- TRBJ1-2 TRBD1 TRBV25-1 TGTGCCAGCAGTGAACCAAGGGACAGCCTCTATGGCTACACCTTC CASSEPRDSLYGYTF
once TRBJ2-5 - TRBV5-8 TGTGCCAGCAGCTTGGGTGGCAGGGGAGAGACCCAGTACTTC CASSLGGRGETQYF
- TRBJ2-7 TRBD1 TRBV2 TGTGCCAGCAGTTCGGGACAGTCGGCCTACGAGCAGTACTTC CASSSGQSAYEQYF
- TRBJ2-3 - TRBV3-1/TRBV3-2 TGTGCCAGCAGCCTCCGACAGGGGAGGGGAGATACGCAGTATTTT CASSLRQGRGDTQYF
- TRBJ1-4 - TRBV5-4 TGTGCCAGCAGCCGACAAAATGAAAAACTGTTTTTT CASSRQNEKLFF
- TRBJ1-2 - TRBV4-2 TGTGCCAGCAGCCAAGATGCGGGCCTTTTCTATGGCTACACCTTC CASSQDAGLFYGYTF
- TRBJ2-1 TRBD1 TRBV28 TGTGCCAGCAACTATCCCGGGACAGGGGAGCAGTTCTTC CASNYPGTGEQFF
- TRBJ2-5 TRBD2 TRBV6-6 TGTGCCACCTCCTCACTCCAGCGGGGGGGCCAAGAGACCCAGTACTTC CATSSLQRGGQETQYF